The rows below give T cell receptor beta chains drawn from one sample of a study of CD8 T cells in Susac syndrome. TCRdb redid the calling of the immunoSEQ multiplex PCR reads with MiXCR, one entry per CDR3 protein. This sample has roughly 200,000 distinct CDR3 sequences, with roughly 94% found just once. Sequenced material: CD4+ T cells from PBMCs. The source is a human donor with multiple sclerosis. The conserved cysteine and the conserved F or W are not part of the CDR3 here.

j_gene | v_gene | CDR3aa
TRBJ2-7 | TRBV3-1 | ASGGTSYEQY
TRBJ2-5 | TRBV11-2 | ASSPGLARETQY
TRBJ2-3 | TRBV29-1 | SVEKISTDTQY
TRBJ2-3 | TRBV27 | ASSLRGTAGRPTDTQY
TRBJ1-5 | TRBV20-1 | SARRDTTLFNQPQH
TRBJ2-5 | TRBV5-4 | ASSWTSGGIETQY
TRBJ2-7 | TRBV14 | ASSQLGRRERGREQY
TRBJ1-1 | TRBV9 | ASSGDSTEAF
TRBJ1-6 | TRBV20-1 | SASTGNNSPLH
TRBJ1-2 | TRBV5-1 | ASSLGGRIYGYT
TRBJ2-3 | TRBV30 | AWGTGGADTQY
TRBJ2-1 | TRBV12-3/TRBV12-4 | ASTFTGGSYNEQF
TRBJ2-1 | TRBV30 | AWRSGLVDNEQF
TRBJ2-5 | TRBV20-1 | SATSDPTEY
TRBJ2-7 | TRBV4-2 | ASSQDWPGASYEQY
TRBJ1-5 | TRBV3-1 | ASSQARPDAGRIDQPQH
TRBJ1-1 | TRBV30 | AWVWGVGTEAF
TRBJ2-5 | TRBV20-1 | SARDRGRGETQY
TRBJ2-5 | TRBV14 | ASSQDSLQETQY
TRBJ2-3 | TRBV15 | ATSRGRGESTDTQY